The 8 T cell receptor beta chains presented below share a single source sample, sequenced in a study of control samples from healthy donors and cancer patients. Sequencing was performed with immunoSEQ multiplex PCR; in TCRdb, only in-frame clones are kept and a portion is missing. The sample has around 180,000 clones; around nine tenths are singletons. The sequenced material came from blood. The receptor set was obtained from a woman under 40 in good health.

V is TRBV7-2 and J is TRBJ2-2, with 8 bases identical to TRBD2. This CDR3 has 19 amino acids. Trimming at V came to 6 bases and at J to 5 bases, leaving 20 bases not matched to a gene. Germline V gene data show CDR1 as SGHTA and CDR2 as FQGNSA. In nucleotides, the CDR3 is TGTGCCAGCAGACATACCGACGGGCGGGAGGTCTTTTGGACCGGGGAGCTGTTTTTT. Its translation is CASRHTDGREVFWTGELFF.

The count of this clone is one. The genes are TRBV19 and TRBJ1-1; D gene uncertain. Looked up from germline, CDR1 is LNHDA and CDR2 is SQIVND (reference sequence). The CDR3 sequence is 16 residues long. V gave up 10 bases and J gave up 3 bases, with 24 bases separating them. The CDR3 DNA follows: TGTGCCACTCTTAAGGGCGGGTCCTCTCTCTACACTGAAGCTTTCTTT. Its protein is CATLKGGSSLYTEAFF.

A few counts support this clone. The CDR3 sequence is CASSYSRQGTPLHF. The CDR3 DNA follows: TGTGCCAGCAGTTACTCAAGACAGGGTACACCCCTCCACTTT. This chain uses TRBV6-5 with TRBJ1-6; 7 bases match TRBD1. The CDR3 has 14 residues. With 0 bases clipped from V and 11 bases from J, the junction kept 4 bases outside the gene matches. Germline loops: CDR1 MNHEY, CDR2 SVGAGI.

Comments on this clone: Different DNA sequences within this sample yield the same CDR3. V gene TRBV5-1 combines with J gene TRBJ2-5; the D call may be TRBD1 or TRBD2 (5 bases each). This CDR3 region has 13 residues. Germline CDR1 reads SGHRS; CDR2 reads YFSETQ. Trimming stripped 0 bases from V and 2 bases from J, with 5 bases between. This CDR3 reads CASSLGGQETQYF. The DNA for the CDR3 is TGCGCCAGCAGCTTGGGGGGGCAAGAGACCCAGTACTTC.

In nucleotides, the CDR3 is TGTGCCACCAGTCTGGCCGGCAGCACAAGGGAGCAGTACTTC. Translated, it gives CATSLAGSTREQYF. This chain uses TRBV15 with TRBJ2-7; D is uncertain. The CDR3 runs to 14 residues. Trimming cost V 6 bases and J 7 bases, with 19 bases left between them. CDR1 is LNHNV and CDR2 is YYDKDF in the germline V gene (reference sequence).

This sequence joins TRBV19 and TRBJ2-4; D is uncertain. CDR3 length: 17 amino acids. Germline CDR1 and CDR2: LNHDA and SQIVND (reference sequence). Trimming shortened V by 5 bases and J by 1 base, and 18 bases separated the two germline ends. The CDR3 DNA reads as TGTGCCAGTAGTGCTCCCCCCGGGCCTGGCGCCAAAAACATTCAGTACTTC. Protein product: CASSAPPGPGAKNIQYF.

The chain is built from TRBV6-6 and TRBJ1-6, with 9 bases fitting TRBD1. Losses at the gene ends were 6 bases for V and 8 bases for J; bases not matched to a gene: 11. The CDR3 sequence is 16 residues long. Germline assignment: CDR1 MNHNY and CDR2 SVGAGI (reference sequence). The CDR3 coding sequence is TGTGCCAGCAGCCCCCCGGACAGGGGAGGACATTCACCCCTCCACTTT. Translated, it gives CASSPPDRGGHSPLHF.

This chain links TRBV7-9 with TRBJ2-1; D uncertain. Trimming removed 5 bases at V and 0 bases at J, with 14 bases between. Germline loops: CDR1 SEHNR, CDR2 FQNEAQ (reference sequence). CDR3 length equals 16 residues. CDR3 loop: CASSAAARSSYNEQFF. The DNA of the CDR3 is TGTGCCAGCAGCGCGGCGGCCCGGAGCTCCTACAATGAGCAGTTCTTC.